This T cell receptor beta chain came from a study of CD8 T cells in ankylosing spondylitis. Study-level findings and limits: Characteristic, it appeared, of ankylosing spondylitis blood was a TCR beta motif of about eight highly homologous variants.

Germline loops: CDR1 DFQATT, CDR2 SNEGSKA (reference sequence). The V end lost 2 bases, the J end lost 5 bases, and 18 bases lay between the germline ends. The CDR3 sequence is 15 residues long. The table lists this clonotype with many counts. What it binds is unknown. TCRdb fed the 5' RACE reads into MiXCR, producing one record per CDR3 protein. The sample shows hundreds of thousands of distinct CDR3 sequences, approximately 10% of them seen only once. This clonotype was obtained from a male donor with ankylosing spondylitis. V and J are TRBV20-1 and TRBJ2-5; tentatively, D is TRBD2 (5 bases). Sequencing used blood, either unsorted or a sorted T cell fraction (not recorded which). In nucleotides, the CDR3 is TGCAGTGCTAGAATGGGAAGGGAGTTCGGTGAGACCCAGTACTTC. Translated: CSARMGREFGETQYF.